These 12 T cell receptor beta chains originate from one sample sequenced in a study of memory CD4+ T cells and cytomegalovirus serostatus. TCRdb's table, derived via immunoSEQ multiplex PCR, lists solely in-frame clones and lacks some. Seen here are over 40,000 clones, around 79% observed once, and the top ten hold 0.79%. The sort gate was single viable CD3+CD4+CD8-CD45RO+ cells for memory CD4+ T cells. The specimen sequenced was memory CD4+ T cells from blood. These receptors were obtained from an adult in good health and CMV-seronegative.

This clone was counted only a few times. The V gene is TRBV7-2, the J gene TRBJ2-3; no firm D call. V was shortened by 3 bases and J by 6 bases, with 7 bases between the two germline ends. The CDR3 loop spans 12 amino acids. Germline CDR1 SGHTA, CDR2 FQGNSA. The DNA of the CDR3 is TGTGCCAGCAGCTTTGGGTCGGATACGCAGTATTTT. Protein: CASSFGSDTQYF. The full variable domain, with the rest looked up from reference TRBV7-2 and TRBJ2-3, is GAGVSQSPSNKVTEKGKDVELRCDPISGHTALYWYRQSLGQGLEFLIYFQGNSAPDKSGLPSDRFSAERTGGSVSTLTIQRTQQEDSAVYLCASSFGSDTQYFGPGTRLTVL.

The V and J genes are TRBV19 and TRBJ1-1; the D gene is possibly TRBD1 (5 bases). Trimming stripped 9 bases from V and 5 bases from J, with 19 bases between. Germline V lookup: CDR1 LNHDA, CDR2 SQIVND (reference sequence). This CDR3 has 14 residues. CDR3 in amino acids: CASRYPGFGTEAFF. The CDR3 bases are TGTGCCAGCAGATACCCAGGGTTTGGAACTGAAGCTTTCTTT.

The chain joins TRBV18 to TRBJ2-1, with D perhaps matching TRBD2 (6 bases). V shed 2 bases and J shed 8 bases, with 22 bases lying between them. The CDR3 totals 17 residues. Germline loops: CDR1 KGHSH, CDR2 LQKENI. CDR3 in amino acids: CASSPTPQAGRMDEQFF. The CDR3 coding sequence is TGTGCCAGCTCACCAACCCCTCAGGCAGGGAGGATGGATGAGCAGTTCTTC. The full variable domain, its missing parts supplied by reference TRBV18 and TRBJ2-1, is NAGVMQNPRHLVRRRGQEARLRCSPMKGHSHVYWYRQLPEEGLKFMVYLQKENIIDESGMPKERFSAEFPKEGPSILRIQQVVRGDSAAYFCASSPTPQAGRMDEQFFGPGTRLTVL.

CDR3 coding DNA: TGTGCCAGCTCACCCCTACTAGCGGGGGGCGTAAATGAGCAGTTCTTC. It is translated as CASSPLLAGGVNEQFF. The chain uses TRBV18 and TRBJ2-1; TRBD2 agrees at 12 bases. The CDR3 is 16 residues long. Trimming at V came to 3 bases and at J to 7 bases, leaving 7 bases not matched to a gene. CDR1 is KGHSH, CDR2 LQKENI, per germline.

The rearrangement joins TRBV19 to TRBJ2-7, with unresolved D. CDR1 LNHDA and CDR2 SQIVND come from the germline V gene (reference sequence). The ends were cut back, 0 bases at V and 0 bases at J, with 6 bases in the middle. The CDR3 is 14 residues long. In nucleotides, the CDR3 is TGTGCCAGTAGTATAGAAGAGAGCTCCTACGAGCAGTACTTC. The encoded protein is CASSIEESSYEQYF.

This clone was observed once. This rearrangement joins TRBV27 to TRBJ2-2; 12 bases fit TRBD2. Germline loops: CDR1 MNHEY, CDR2 SMNVEV (reference sequence). After removal of 1 base from V and 5 bases from J, the junction contained 8 bases not matched to a gene. This CDR3 comprises 18 residues. The DNA for the CDR3 is TGTGCCAGCAGTTTATTGGCTCTAGCGGGGGGGCCGACCGGGGAGCTGTTTTTT. This gives the protein CASSLLALAGGPTGELFF.

This clone came up once. The genes are TRBV6-6 and TRBJ1-5; a possible D gene is TRBD1 (6 bases). The CDR3 has 15 amino acids. V was clipped by 5 bases and J by 2 bases, with 13 bases between them. Germline lookup yields CDR1 MNHNY and CDR2 SVGAGI (reference sequence). The CDR3 coding sequence is TGTGCCAGCAGTCCCAGGGGTTCTGGCAATCAGCCCCAGCATTTT. Amino acids: CASSPRGSGNQPQHF.

The chain has TRBV30 and TRBJ1-5, with 9 bases that match TRBD1. Germline trimming cut 1 base from V and 6 bases from J; bases unmatched to any gene: 1. CDR1 and CDR2 (germline): GTSNPN, SVGIG (reference sequence). The CDR3 runs to 13 residues. The DNA of the CDR3 is TGTGCCTGGAGTGGGGACAGGGCTCAGCCCCAGCATTTT. It translates to CAWSGDRAQPQHF.

This clone was counted a single time. The rearrangement links TRBV7-3 to TRBJ2-2; perhaps TRBD1 as D (5 bases). Trimming cost V 4 bases and J 4 bases, with 13 bases left between them. Germline-derived CDR1 and CDR2 are SGHTA and FQGTGA. This CDR3 spans 15 amino acids. The CDR3 loop reads CASSSNARGTGELFF. The CDR3, as DNA: TGTGCCAGCAGCTCAAATGCAAGGGGCACCGGGGAGCTGTTTTTT.

This sequence joins TRBV10-3 and TRBJ1-6; 9 bases map to TRBD1. Per the germline V gene, CDR1 is ENHRY and CDR2 is SYGVKD. V lost 3 bases, J lost 12 bases, and 3 bases stayed unmatched. The CDR3 spans 13 residues. This chain's CDR3 is CAISEGTGRPLHF. The CDR3, as DNA: TGTGCCATCAGTGAAGGGACAGGGAGACCCCTCCACTTT.

This rearrangement joins TRBV19 to TRBJ2-2, with D perhaps TRBD2 (5 bases). Germline V CDR1 and CDR2: LNHDA, SQIVND (reference sequence). V lost 7 bases to trimming and J lost 0 bases, with 12 bases between them. CDR3 length: 15 amino acids. CDR3 region: CASIEGSANTGELFF. The CDR3 DNA follows: TGTGCCAGTATCGAGGGTTCCGCGAACACCGGGGAGCTGTTTTTT. Full variable domain (outside the CDR3, taken from reference TRBV19 and TRBJ2-2): DGGITQSPKYLFRKEGQNVTLSCEQNLNHDAMYWYRQDPGQGLRLIYYSQIVNDFQKGDIAEGYSVSREKKESFPLTVTSAQKNPTAFYLCASIEGSANTGELFFGEGSRLTVL.

The chain carries TRBV30 and TRBJ1-6, with 7 bases fitting TRBD1. The V gene end was trimmed by 0 bases and the J gene end by 10 bases; junction bases not matched to a gene: 6. The germline V gene encodes CDR1 GTSNPN and CDR2 SVGIG (reference sequence). The CDR3 has 14 amino acids. The CDR3 spells CAWSVLTGDSPLHF. As DNA, the CDR3 is TGTGCCTGGAGTGTACTCACAGGGGACTCACCCCTCCACTTT.